These 7 T cell receptor beta chains share one sample of origin, sequenced in a study of T cell clonotyping in hematopoietic cell transplantation. The table came from immunoSEQ multiplex PCR; TCRdb's copy has only in-frame clones and leaves some out. The table records 40,000 to 45,000 clones, about 95% of them present only once. Source material: peripheral blood mononuclear cells. These TCRs come from a woman aged 50 to 60 in good health. Some clones in this sample may be carry-over from other donors' samples.

The chain carries TRBV6-5 and TRBJ2-7; D may be TRBD1 (5 bases). Between the trimmed V and J ends, which lost 2 bases and 0 bases, there was a span of 5 bases. The length of the CDR3 is 13 residues. Germline CDR1 reads MNHEY; CDR2 reads SVGAGI. The CDR3 loop reads CASSYDSSYEQYF. The CDR3 DNA is TGTGCCAGCAGTTACGACAGCTCCTACGAGCAGTACTTC.

V usage is TRBV7-8 and J usage is TRBJ2-1; D might be TRBD1 (5 bases). The germline gives CDR1 SGHVS, CDR2 FQNEAQ. The V end lost 1 base, the J end lost 5 bases, and 15 bases lay between the germline ends. The CDR3 sequence is 16 residues long. The CDR3 loop is CASSLDRQGYNNEQFF. The CDR3 DNA reads TGTGCCAGCAGCTTAGATCGGCAGGGTTACAACAATGAGCAGTTCTTC.

The gene calls are TRBV19 and TRBJ1-2; the match to TRBD1 covers 7 bases. The V segment lost 4 bases and the J segment 7 bases; nucleotides outside the gene matches: 3. The CDR3 loop spans 12 amino acids. CDR1 is LNHDA and CDR2 is SQIVND in the germline V gene (reference sequence). The CDR3 DNA reads as TGTGCCAGTAGTACGACAGGGTTTGGCTACACCTTC. It translates to CASSTTGFGYTF. The variable domain in full, with the rest retrieved from reference TRBV19 and TRBJ1-2, is DGGITQSPKYLFRKEGQNVTLSCEQNLNHDAMYWYRQDPGQGLRLIYYSQIVNDFQKGDIAEGYSVSREKKESFPLTVTSAQKNPTAFYLCASSTTGFGYTFGSGTRLTVV.

The rearrangement joins TRBV19 to TRBJ2-3; D is tentatively TRBD1 or TRBD2 (6 bases each). The V gene lost 5 bases and the J gene lost 4 bases, with 22 bases spanning the gap. Germline CDR1 reads LNHDA; CDR2 reads SQIVND (reference sequence). The CDR3 length is 17 residues. CDR3 bases: TGTGCCAGTAGTTCCGGGTATTCGGGGGCTAGGTCAGATACGCAGTATTTT. It codes for CASSSGYSGARSDTQYF.

The chain links TRBV19 to TRBJ1-1; D ambiguous. Germline CDR1 reads LNHDA; CDR2 reads SQIVND (reference sequence). The CDR3 has 13 residues. Trimming removed 0 bases at V and 6 bases at J, with 8 bases between. Here the CDR3 reads CASSIDSDSEAFF. The CDR3 DNA is TGTGCCAGTAGTATAGATTCCGATTCTGAAGCTTTCTTT.

V is TRBV28 and J is TRBJ2-5, with TRBD2 matching 13 bases. CDR1 MDHEN and CDR2 SYDVKM come from the germline V gene. The CDR3 has 14 residues. Trimming cost V 11 bases and J 1 base; bases outside gene matches: 4. CDR3 coding DNA: TGTGCCTCCACTAGCGGGGGGGCCCAAGAGACCCAGTACTTC. It is translated as CASTSGGAQETQYF.

DNA of the CDR3: TGTGCCAGCAGTTACTCAGGGGGGGTAGGCTATGGCTACACCTTC. Its protein product is CASSYSGGVGYGYTF. The rearrangement joins TRBV6-5 to TRBJ1-2; a possible D gene is TRBD1 (6 bases). The CDR3 runs 15 residues. Trimming removed 0 bases at V and 4 bases at J, with 12 bases between. Germline lookup yields CDR1 MNHEY and CDR2 SVGAGI.